These 10 T cell receptor beta chains were sequenced from one sample in a study of blood T cell repertoires in COVID-19. Here immunoSEQ multiplex PCR was the method, and the copy in TCRdb shows in-frame clones only, minus some. The repertoire has 56,000 or so clones, about 88% of them found once; the top ten carry around two fifths. The sample taken for sequencing was peripheral blood. Every receptor here comes from a woman aged 60-75 years with COVID-19, enrolled during active disease.

The gene calls are TRBV7-9 and TRBJ2-7, with a possible D match to TRBD2 (6 bases). The CDR3 spans 15 residues. Germline CDR1 reads SEHNR; CDR2 reads FQNEAQ (reference sequence). Trimming took off 1 base at V and 3 bases at J, with 13 bases between the two ends. This CDR3 reads CASSLVGDSHYEQYF. CDR3 nucleotide sequence: TGTGCCAGCAGCTTAGTCGGGGACTCACACTACGAGCAGTACTTC.

The chain's CDR3 is CASSQAGTDYNEQFF. The CDR3, as DNA: TGTGCCAGCAGCCAGGCCGGGACAGATTACAATGAGCAGTTCTTC. The V gene is TRBV3-1 (or the pseudogene TRBV3-2), the J gene TRBJ2-1; 7 positions match TRBD1. The CDR3 has 15 amino acids. With 3 bases clipped from V and 4 bases from J, the junction kept 6 bases outside the gene matches. Germline values: CDR1 LGHDT, CDR2 YNNKEL (reference sequence).

The chain carries TRBV9 and TRBJ2-1, with D maybe TRBD2 (6 bases). Germline-derived CDR1 and CDR2 are SGDLS and YYNGEE. The CDR3 runs 15 residues. The V gene lost 0 bases and the J gene lost 3 bases, with 10 bases spanning the gap. The CDR3 sequence is CASSVVAARYNEQFF. DNA for the CDR3: TGTGCCAGCAGCGTAGTAGCGGCCCGCTACAATGAGCAGTTCTTC.

V usage is TRBV6-5 and J usage is TRBJ2-7; TRBD1 agrees at 8 bases. The CDR3 is 15 amino acids. V lost 5 bases and J lost 3; bases outside the gene matches: 9. CDR1 is MNHEY, CDR2 SVGAGI, per germline. The CDR3 sequence: CASSKPTGGIYEQYF. The CDR3 DNA follows: TGTGCCAGCAGTAAACCCACAGGGGGTATCTACGAGCAGTACTTC.

The V call is TRBV2, the J call TRBJ1-5, with D possibly matching TRBD1 (6 bases). CDR1 SNHLY and CDR2 FYNNEI come from the germline V gene. The CDR3 has 14 residues. V was trimmed by 6 bases and J by 7 bases, leaving 16 bases between them. This CDR3 reads CASSPLGQGQPQHF. In DNA form, the CDR3 reads TGTGCCAGCAGCCCGTTGGGGCAGGGGCAGCCCCAGCATTTT.

J is TRBJ2-7 and V is TRBV6-5; TRBD1 aligns across 8 bases. CDR1 is MNHEY and CDR2 is SVGAGI in the germline V gene. The CDR3 totals 15 residues. The ends lost 0 bases at V and 4 bases at J; junction bases unmatched: 5. CDR3 coding DNA: TGTGCCAGCAGTTACTCGCGAGGACAGGGTTACGAGCAGTACTTC. Translation: CASSYSRGQGYEQYF.

The CDR3 DNA follows: TGTGCCAGCAGCTTGGCTCGGGGCGGGGCCTACGAGCAGTACTTC. Translated, it gives CASSLARGGAYEQYF. V usage is TRBV7-7 and J usage is TRBJ2-7, with a tentative D call TRBD2 (6 bases). V was shortened by 3 bases and J by 2 bases, with 14 bases between the two germline ends. The CDR3 spans 15 residues. CDR1 SSHAT and CDR2 FNYEAQ come from the germline V gene (reference sequence).

V is TRBV7-6 and J is TRBJ2-1; TRBD2 matches 8 bases. The germline V gene has CDR1 SGHVS and CDR2 FNYEAQ. This CDR3 is 14 amino acids long. V was pared by 5 bases and J by 6 bases, with 6 bases of the junction left unmatched. CDR3 in DNA: TGTGCCAGCAGCCCCGGTCTAGCGGGCAATGAGCAGTTCTTC. Its protein product is CASSPGLAGNEQFF.

The gene calls are TRBV6-2 or TRBV6-3 and TRBJ1-2; TRBD1 agrees at 7 bases. The junction had 9 bases not matched to a gene; V was cut back by 2 bases and J by 6 bases. From germline, CDR1 is MNHEY and CDR2 SVGEGT. The CDR3 loop spans 15 amino acids. The CDR3, as DNA: TGTGCCAGCAGTTACACCTGGGACAGCAGTAATGGCTACACCTTC. This codes for CASSYTWDSSNGYTF.

The rearrangement links TRBV6-5 to TRBJ1-4, with D perhaps TRBD1 (5 bases). The CDR3 consists of 11 residues. Trimming shortened V by 8 bases and J by 11 bases, and 12 bases separated the two germline ends. CDR1 and CDR2 from the germline V gene are MNHEY and SVGAGI. The CDR3 loop is CASERGGKLFF. CDR3 sequence (DNA): TGTGCCAGCGAGAGGGGAGGGAAACTGTTTTTT.